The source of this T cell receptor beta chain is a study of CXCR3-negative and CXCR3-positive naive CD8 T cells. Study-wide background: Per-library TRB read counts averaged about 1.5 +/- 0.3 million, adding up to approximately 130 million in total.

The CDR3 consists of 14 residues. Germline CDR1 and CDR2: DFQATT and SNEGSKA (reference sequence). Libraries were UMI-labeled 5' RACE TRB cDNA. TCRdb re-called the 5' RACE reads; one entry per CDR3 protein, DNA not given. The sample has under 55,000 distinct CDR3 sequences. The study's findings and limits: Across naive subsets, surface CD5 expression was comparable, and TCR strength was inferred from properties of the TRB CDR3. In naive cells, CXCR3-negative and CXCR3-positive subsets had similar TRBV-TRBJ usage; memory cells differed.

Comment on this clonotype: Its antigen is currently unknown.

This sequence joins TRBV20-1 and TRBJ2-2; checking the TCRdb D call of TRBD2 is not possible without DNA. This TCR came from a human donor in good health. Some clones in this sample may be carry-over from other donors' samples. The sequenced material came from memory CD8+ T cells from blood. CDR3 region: CSARDSGEAGELFF.